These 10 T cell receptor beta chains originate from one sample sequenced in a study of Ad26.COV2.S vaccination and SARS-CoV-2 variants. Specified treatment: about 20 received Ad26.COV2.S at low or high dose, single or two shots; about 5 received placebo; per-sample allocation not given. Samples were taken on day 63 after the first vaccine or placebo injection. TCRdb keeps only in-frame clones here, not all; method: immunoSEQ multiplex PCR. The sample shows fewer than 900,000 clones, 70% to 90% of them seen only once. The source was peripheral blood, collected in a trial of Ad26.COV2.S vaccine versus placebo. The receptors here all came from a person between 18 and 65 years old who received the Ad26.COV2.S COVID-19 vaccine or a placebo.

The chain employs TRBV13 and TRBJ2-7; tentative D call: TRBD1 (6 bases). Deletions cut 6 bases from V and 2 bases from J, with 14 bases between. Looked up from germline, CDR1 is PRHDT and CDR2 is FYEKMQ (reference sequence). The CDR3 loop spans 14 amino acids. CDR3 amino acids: CASSAYRETYEQYF. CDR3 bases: TGTGCCAGCAGTGCCTACAGGGAGACCTACGAGCAGTACTTC.

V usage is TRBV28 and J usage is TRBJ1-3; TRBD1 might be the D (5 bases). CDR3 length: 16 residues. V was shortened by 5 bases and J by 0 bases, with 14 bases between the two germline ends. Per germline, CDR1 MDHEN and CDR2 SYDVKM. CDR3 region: CASSPPTVYSGNTIYF. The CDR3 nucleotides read TGTGCCAGCAGTCCGCCGACAGTCTACTCTGGAAACACCATATATTTT.

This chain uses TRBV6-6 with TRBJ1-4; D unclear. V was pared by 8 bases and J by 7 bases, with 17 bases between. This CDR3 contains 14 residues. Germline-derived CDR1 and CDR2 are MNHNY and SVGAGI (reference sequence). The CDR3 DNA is TGTGCCAGCGTAACGGGTCAAGAGGTTGAAAAACTGTTTTTT. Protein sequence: CASVTGQEVEKLFF.

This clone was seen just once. The CDR3 loop is CASSSTGTGDNEQFF. The CDR3 nucleotides read TGTGCCAGCAGCTCAACTGGGACAGGGGACAATGAGCAGTTCTTC. The chain links TRBV11-2 to TRBJ2-1; 10 bases are shared with TRBD1. The germline V gene encodes CDR1 SGHAT and CDR2 FQNNGV. The CDR3 spans 15 residues. Losses at the gene ends were 4 bases for V and 5 bases for J; bases not matched to a gene: 5.

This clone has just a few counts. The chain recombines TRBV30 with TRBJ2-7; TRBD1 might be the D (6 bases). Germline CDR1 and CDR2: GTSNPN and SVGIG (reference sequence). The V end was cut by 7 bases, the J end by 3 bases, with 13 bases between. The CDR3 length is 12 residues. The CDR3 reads CASTGAYYEQYF. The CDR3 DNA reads TGTGCCTCGACAGGAGCTTACTACGAGCAGTACTTC.

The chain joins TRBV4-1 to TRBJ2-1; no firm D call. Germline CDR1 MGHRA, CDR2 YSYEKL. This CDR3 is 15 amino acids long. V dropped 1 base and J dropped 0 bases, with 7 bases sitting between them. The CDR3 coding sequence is TGCGCCAGCAGCCAAGGGTCGATCTCCTACAATGAGCAGTTCTTC. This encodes CASSQGSISYNEQFF.

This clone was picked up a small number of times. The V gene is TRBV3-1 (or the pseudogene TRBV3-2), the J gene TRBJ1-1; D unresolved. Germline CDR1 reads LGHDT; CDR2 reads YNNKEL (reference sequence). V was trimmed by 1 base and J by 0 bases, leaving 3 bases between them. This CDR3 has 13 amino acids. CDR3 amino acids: CASSQVLNTEAFF. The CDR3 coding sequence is TGTGCCAGCAGCCAAGTCCTGAACACTGAAGCTTTCTTT.

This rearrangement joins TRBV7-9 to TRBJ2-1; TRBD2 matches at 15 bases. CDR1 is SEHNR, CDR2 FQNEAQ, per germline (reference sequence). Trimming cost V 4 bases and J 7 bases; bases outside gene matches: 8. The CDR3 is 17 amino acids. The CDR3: CASSYNTGTSGRNEQFF. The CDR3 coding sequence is TGTGCCAGCAGCTACAATACCGGGACTAGCGGGAGGAATGAGCAGTTCTTC.

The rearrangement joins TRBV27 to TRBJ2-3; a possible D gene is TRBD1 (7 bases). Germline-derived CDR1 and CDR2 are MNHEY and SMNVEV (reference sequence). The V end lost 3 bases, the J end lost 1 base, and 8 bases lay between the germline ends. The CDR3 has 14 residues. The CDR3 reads CASSFRGGTDTQYF. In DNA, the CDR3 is TGTGCCAGCAGTTTCAGGGGGGGCACAGATACGCAGTATTTT.

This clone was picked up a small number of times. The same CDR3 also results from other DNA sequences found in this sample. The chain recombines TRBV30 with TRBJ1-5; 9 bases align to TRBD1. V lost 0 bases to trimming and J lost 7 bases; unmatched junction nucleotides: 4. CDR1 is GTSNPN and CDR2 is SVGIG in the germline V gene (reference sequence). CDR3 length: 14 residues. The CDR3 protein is CAWSVTGGGQPQHF. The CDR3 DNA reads TGTGCCTGGAGTGTAACAGGGGGCGGACAGCCCCAGCATTTT. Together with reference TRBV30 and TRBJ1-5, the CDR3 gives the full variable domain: SQTIHQWPATLVQPVGSPLSLECTVEGTSNPNLYWYRQAAGRGLQLLFYSVGIGQISSEVPQNLSASRPQDRQFILSSKKLLLSDSGFYLCAWSVTGGGQPQHFGDGTRLSIL.